This TCR beta chain emerged from a study of tissue T cells after allogeneic stem cell transplantation. TCRdb's copy holds only in-frame clones and misses some; the assay was immunoSEQ multiplex PCR. The sample holds more than 2,500 clones, about 40% seen once. Time point given: mouse harvest day 14 after allogeneic transplant. Mouse grafts combined 10^7 T-cell-depleted bone marrow cells with 10^6 splenic CD5+ T cells. Mice had MHC-mismatched B6 into BALB/c GVHD, sampled day 7 or 14. Notes on the study in general: Anatomically similar tissues had similar TCR repertoires within each patient. Shared clones across patients were few; motif clustering revealed tissue-specific shared signatures. Alloreactivity or antigen specificity of tissue TCRs was not determined; some clones might be host cells.

Germline V gene data show CDR1 as KGHPV and CDR2 as FQNQEV (reference sequence). This CDR3 is built from 13 residues. Trimming at V came to 4 bases and at J to 4 bases, leaving 2 bases not matched to a gene. Worth noting for this clone: What it recognizes is unknown. The gene names given are mouse names. The DNA ends 1 residue before the CDR3 does, and the rest of the CDR3 is filled in from the germline J gene.

The sequenced sample was gut tissue. The clonotype was recovered from a female BALB/c mouse given C57BL/6 T cells with graft-versus-host disease after an allogeneic hematopoietic cell transplant. The rearrangement joins TRBV26 to TRBJ2-4, with 7 bases identical to TRBD1. CDR3 region: CASSPTGKNTLYF. CDR3 DNA, as far as it was read: TGTGCCAGCAGTCCGACAGGGAAAAACACCTTGTAC. Combining the CDR3 with reference TRBV26 and TRBJ2-4 gives the whole variable domain NSKVIQTPRYLVKGQGQKAKMRCIPEKGHPVVFWYQQNKNNEFKFLINFQNQEVLQQIDMTEKRFSAECPSNSPCSLEIQSSEAGDSALYLCASSPTGKNTLYFGAGTRLSVL.